A selection of T cell receptor beta chains follows, all from one sample in a study of cytotoxic CD8 clonotypes in ibrutinib-treated CLL. Libraries were prepared by immunoSEQ multiplex PCR; TCRdb keeps only in-frame clonotypes and omits some of them. The sample has about 140,000 clones, around 84% seen once. The sequencing here drew on PBMCs, taken after 36 months of ibrutinib treatment. These receptor sequences come from a human donor with chronic lymphocytic leukemia. Both conserved end residues are part of each CDR3. The D gene is left open where the match is weak. Clone size is given for some rows only: seen once, a few or many times, or a class if the clone is expanded.

v_gene: TRBV6-5; j_gene: TRBJ1-5; abundance: few; d_gene: .; CDR3nt: TGTGCCAGCAGTTCCATCTGGGGGGAGGTAGGTCAGCCCCAGCATTTT; CDR3aa: CASSSIWGEVGQPQHF
v_gene: TRBV28; j_gene: TRBJ1-2; abundance: .; d_gene: .; CDR3nt: TGTGCCACCCCGTCGCCGGGGGTTGATGGCTACACCTTC; CDR3aa: CATPSPGVDGYTF
v_gene: TRBV5-1; j_gene: TRBJ1-1; abundance: .; d_gene: .; CDR3nt: TGCGCCAGCAGCTCAGACAGGCCGAACACTGAAGCTTTCTTT; CDR3aa: CASSSDRPNTEAFF
v_gene: TRBV7-9; j_gene: TRBJ1-5; abundance: .; d_gene: .; CDR3nt: TGTGCCAGCAGCTTCGACAGTACCTATGGGGCCCAGCATTTT; CDR3aa: CASSFDSTYGAQHF
v_gene: TRBV28; j_gene: TRBJ1-2; abundance: .; d_gene: .; CDR3nt: TGTGCCAGCAGTTTTGCGGGATCCGATGGCTACACCTTC; CDR3aa: CASSFAGSDGYTF
v_gene: TRBV13; j_gene: TRBJ2-3; abundance: .; d_gene: .; CDR3nt: TGTGCCAGCAGCTTTGAGGGAGAGGCAGATACGCAGTATTTT; CDR3aa: CASSFEGEADTQYF
v_gene: TRBV7-2; j_gene: TRBJ1-5; abundance: few; d_gene: TRBD1; CDR3nt: TGTGCCACCAATCAGGACAGGGGTCAGCCCCAGCATTTT; CDR3aa: CATNQDRGQPQHF
v_gene: TRBV10-3; j_gene: TRBJ2-3; abundance: .; d_gene: .; CDR3nt: TGTGCCATCAGTGACGCCGGACGGGGAGATACGCAGTATTTT; CDR3aa: CAISDAGRGDTQYF
v_gene: TRBV30; j_gene: TRBJ2-7; abundance: .; d_gene: TRBD2; CDR3nt: TGTGCCTGGAACTTGTCGGGGGGTTCGGAAGAGCAGTACTTC; CDR3aa: CAWNLSGGSEEQYF
v_gene: TRBV19; j_gene: TRBJ1-1; abundance: .; d_gene: .; CDR3nt: TGTGCCAGTAGTCCCTGGGACGGAGAAGCTTTCTTT; CDR3aa: CASSPWDGEAFF
v_gene: TRBV20-1; j_gene: TRBJ1-2; abundance: once; d_gene: .; CDR3nt: TGCAGTGCTAGCCCCGGCTATGGCTACACCTTC; CDR3aa: CSASPGYGYTF
v_gene: TRBV9; j_gene: TRBJ2-7; abundance: .; d_gene: TRBD2; CDR3nt: TGTGCCAGCAGCGCACCGGGAGGATTCGAGCAGTACTTC; CDR3aa: CASSAPGGFEQYF
v_gene: TRBV30; j_gene: TRBJ2-3; abundance: .; d_gene: TRBD2; CDR3nt: TGTGCCTGGACCACTAGCGGGATTACAGATACGCAGTATTTT; CDR3aa: CAWTTSGITDTQYF
v_gene: TRBV29-1; j_gene: TRBJ1-2; abundance: .; d_gene: .; CDR3nt: TGCAGCGCCGGGCTGTCCGGACCGAGCTATGGCTACACCTTC; CDR3aa: CSAGLSGPSYGYTF
v_gene: TRBV10-1; j_gene: TRBJ1-5; abundance: .; d_gene: .; CDR3nt: TGCGCCAGCAGTGAACAGTTTGATGGGCCCCAGCATTTT; CDR3aa: CASSEQFDGPQHF